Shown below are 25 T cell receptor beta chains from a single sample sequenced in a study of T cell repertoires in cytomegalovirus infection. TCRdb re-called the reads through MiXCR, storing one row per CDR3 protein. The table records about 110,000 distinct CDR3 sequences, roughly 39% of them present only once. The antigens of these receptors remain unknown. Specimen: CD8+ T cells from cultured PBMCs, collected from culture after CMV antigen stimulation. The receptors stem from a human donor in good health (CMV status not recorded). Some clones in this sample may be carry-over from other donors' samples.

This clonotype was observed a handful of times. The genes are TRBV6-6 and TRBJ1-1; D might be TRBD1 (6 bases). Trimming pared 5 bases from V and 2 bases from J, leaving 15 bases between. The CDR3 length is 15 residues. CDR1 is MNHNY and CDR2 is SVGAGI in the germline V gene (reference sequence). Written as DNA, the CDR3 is TGTGCCAGCAGTACCCCGGGGGCTTATAACACTGAAGCTTTCTTT. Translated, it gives CASSTPGAYNTEAFF.

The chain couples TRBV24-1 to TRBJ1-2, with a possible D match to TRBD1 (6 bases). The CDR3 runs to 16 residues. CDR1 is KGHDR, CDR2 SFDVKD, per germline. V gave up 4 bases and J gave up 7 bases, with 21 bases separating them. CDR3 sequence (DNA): TGTGCCACCAGTGACCGTGGGGTACAGGGTCTCGGTGGCTACACCTTC. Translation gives CATSDRGVQGLGGYTF.

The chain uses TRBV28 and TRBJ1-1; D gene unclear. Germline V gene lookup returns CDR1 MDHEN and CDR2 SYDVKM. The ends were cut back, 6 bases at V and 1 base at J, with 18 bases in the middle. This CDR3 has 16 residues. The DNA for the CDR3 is TGTGCCAGCAGGGCTACAGACGGCCATGGGAACACTGAAGCTTTCTTT. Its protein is CASRATDGHGNTEAFF.

CDR3 in amino acids: CASSQTPGTMDEQFF. The DNA of the CDR3 is TGTGCCAGCAGCCAAACACCAGGAACCATGGATGAGCAGTTCTTC. The genes are TRBV6-4 and TRBJ2-1, with D unclear. Germline loops: CDR1 MRHNA, CDR2 SNTAGT. Trimming took off 6 bases at V and 8 bases at J, with 20 bases between the two ends. The CDR3 totals 15 residues.

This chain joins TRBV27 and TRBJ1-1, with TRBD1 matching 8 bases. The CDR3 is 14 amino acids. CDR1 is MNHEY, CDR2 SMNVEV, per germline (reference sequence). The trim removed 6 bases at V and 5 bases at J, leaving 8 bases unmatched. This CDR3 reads CASSSTGVVTEAFF. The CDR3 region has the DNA TGTGCCAGCAGCTCGACAGGGGTTGTTACTGAAGCTTTCTTT.

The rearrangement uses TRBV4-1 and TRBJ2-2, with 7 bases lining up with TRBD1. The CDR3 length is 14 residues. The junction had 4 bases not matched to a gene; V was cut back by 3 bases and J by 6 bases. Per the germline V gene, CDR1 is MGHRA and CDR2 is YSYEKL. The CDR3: CASSHLQGPGELFF. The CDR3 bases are TGCGCCAGCAGCCATCTACAGGGGCCCGGGGAGCTGTTTTTT.

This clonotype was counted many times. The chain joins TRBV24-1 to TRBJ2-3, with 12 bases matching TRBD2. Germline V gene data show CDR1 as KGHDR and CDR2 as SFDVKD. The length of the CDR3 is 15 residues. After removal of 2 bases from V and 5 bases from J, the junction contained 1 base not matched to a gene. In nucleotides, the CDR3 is TGTGCCACCAGTGATTGGACTAGCGGGGAAGATACGCAGTATTTT. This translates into CATSDWTSGEDTQYF.

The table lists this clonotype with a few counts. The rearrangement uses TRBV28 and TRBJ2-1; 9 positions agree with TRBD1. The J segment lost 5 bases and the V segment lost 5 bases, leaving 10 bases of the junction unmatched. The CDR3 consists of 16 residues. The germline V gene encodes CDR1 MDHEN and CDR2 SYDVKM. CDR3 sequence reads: CASSPLDRGVDNEQFF. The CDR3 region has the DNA TGTGCCAGCAGTCCTTTGGACAGGGGAGTGGACAATGAGCAGTTCTTC. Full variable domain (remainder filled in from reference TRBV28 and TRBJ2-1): DVKVTQSSRYLVKRTGEKVFLECVQDMDHENMFWYRQDPGLGLRLIYFSYDVKMKEKGDIPEGYSVSREKKERFSLILESASTNQTSMYLCASSPLDRGVDNEQFFGPGTRLTVL.

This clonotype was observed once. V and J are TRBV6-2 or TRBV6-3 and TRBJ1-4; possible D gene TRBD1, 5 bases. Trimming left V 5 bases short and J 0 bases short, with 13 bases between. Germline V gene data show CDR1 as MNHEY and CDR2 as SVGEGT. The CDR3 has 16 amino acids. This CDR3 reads CASSTGLTATNEKLFF. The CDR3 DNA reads TGTGCCAGCAGTACGGGACTCACCGCAACTAATGAAAAACTGTTTTTT.

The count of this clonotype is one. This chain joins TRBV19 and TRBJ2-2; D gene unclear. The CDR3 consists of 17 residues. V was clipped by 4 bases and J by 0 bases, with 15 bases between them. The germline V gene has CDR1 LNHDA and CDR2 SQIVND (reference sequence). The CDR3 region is CASSTDHRRTNTGELFF. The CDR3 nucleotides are TGTGCCAGTAGTACAGATCACAGACGTACGAACACCGGGGAGCTGTTTTTT.

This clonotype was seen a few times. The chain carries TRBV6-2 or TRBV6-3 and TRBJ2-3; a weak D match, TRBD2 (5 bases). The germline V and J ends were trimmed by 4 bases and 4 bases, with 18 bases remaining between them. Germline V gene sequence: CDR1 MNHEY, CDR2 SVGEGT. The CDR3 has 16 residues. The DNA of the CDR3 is TGTGCCAGCAGTTCCGGACGGACTCTTGGGGCAGATACGCAGTATTTT. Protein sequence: CASSSGRTLGADTQYF.

The CDR3 DNA reads TGTGCCAGCAGTCATTCGACAGAGAAAGAGACCCAGTACTTC. As protein: CASSHSTEKETQYF. This rearrangement joins TRBV2 to TRBJ2-5, with a possible D match to TRBD1 (5 bases). Trimming shortened V by 5 bases and J by 3 bases, and 13 bases separated the two germline ends. The CDR3 runs 14 residues. Looked up from germline, CDR1 is SNHLY and CDR2 is FYNNEI.

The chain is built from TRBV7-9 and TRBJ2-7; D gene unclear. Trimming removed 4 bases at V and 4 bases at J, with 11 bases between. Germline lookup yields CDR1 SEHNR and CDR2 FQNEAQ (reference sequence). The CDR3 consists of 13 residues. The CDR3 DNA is TGTGCCAGCAGCTCAAAGGGTTGGTACGAGCAGTACTTC. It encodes CASSSKGWYEQYF.

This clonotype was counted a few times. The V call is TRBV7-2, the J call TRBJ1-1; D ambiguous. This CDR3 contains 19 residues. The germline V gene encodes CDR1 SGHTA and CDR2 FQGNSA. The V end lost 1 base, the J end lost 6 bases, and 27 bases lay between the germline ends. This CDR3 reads CASSLGPERNLGMGAEAFF. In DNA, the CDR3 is TGTGCCAGCAGCTTAGGACCTGAACGTAATTTAGGGATGGGAGCTGAAGCTTTCTTT. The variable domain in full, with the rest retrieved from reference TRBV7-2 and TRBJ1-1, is GAGVSQSPSNKVTEKGKDVELRCDPISGHTALYWYRQSLGQGLEFLIYFQGNSAPDKSGLPSDRFSAERTGGSVSTLTIQRTQQEDSAVYLCASSLGPERNLGMGAEAFFGQGTRLTVV.

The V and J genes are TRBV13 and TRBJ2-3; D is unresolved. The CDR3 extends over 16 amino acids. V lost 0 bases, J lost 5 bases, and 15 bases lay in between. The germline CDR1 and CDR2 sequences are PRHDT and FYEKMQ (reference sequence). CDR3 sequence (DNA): TGTGCCAGCAGCTTAGGCCTGGGGTACACTCAAGATACGCAGTATTTT. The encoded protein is CASSLGLGYTQDTQYF.

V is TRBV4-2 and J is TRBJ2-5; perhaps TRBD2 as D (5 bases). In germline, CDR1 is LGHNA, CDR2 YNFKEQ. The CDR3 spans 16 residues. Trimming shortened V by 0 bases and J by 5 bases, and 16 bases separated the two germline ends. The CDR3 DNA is TGTGCCAGCAGCCAAGAGGTCCATCTCGGCGGGGAGACCCAGTACTTC. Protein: CASSQEVHLGGETQYF.

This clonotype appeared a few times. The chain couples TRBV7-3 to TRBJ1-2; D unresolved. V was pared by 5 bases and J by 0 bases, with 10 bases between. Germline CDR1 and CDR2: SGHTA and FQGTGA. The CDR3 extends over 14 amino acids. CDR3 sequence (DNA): TGTGCCAGCAGCCCGACCGAAACTAACTATGGCTACACCTTC. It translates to CASSPTETNYGYTF. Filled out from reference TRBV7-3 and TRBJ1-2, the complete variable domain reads GAGVSQTPSNKVTEKGKYVELRCDPISGHTALYWYRQSLGQGPEFLIYFQGTGAADDSGLPNDRFFAVRPEGSVSTLKIQRTERGDSAVYLCASSPTETNYGYTFGSGTRLTVV.

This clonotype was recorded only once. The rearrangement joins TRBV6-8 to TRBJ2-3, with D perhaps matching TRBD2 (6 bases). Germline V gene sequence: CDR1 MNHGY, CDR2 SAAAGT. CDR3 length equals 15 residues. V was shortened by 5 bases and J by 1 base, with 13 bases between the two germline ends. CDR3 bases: TGTGCCAGCAGTCACCTCTCGGGGGGCACAGATACGCAGTATTTT. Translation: CASSHLSGGTDTQYF.

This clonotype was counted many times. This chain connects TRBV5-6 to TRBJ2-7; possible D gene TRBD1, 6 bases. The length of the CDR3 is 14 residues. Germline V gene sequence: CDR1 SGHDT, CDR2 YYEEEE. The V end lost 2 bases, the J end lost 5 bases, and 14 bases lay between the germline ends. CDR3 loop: CASSFQQGIHEQYF. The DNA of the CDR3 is TGTGCCAGCAGCTTCCAACAGGGTATCCACGAGCAGTACTTC.

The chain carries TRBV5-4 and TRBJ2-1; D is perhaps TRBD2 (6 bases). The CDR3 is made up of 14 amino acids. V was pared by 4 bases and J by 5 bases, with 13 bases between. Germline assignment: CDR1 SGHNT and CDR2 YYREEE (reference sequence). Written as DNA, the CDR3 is TGTGCCAGCAGCCTACGGGGGTCACACAATGAGCAGTTCTTC. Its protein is CASSLRGSHNEQFF.

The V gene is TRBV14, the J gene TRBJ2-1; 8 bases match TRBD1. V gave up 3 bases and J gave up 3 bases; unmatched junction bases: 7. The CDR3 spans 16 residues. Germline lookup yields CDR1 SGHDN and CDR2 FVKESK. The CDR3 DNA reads TGTGCCAGCAGCCAGACCGGGACAGGTTTCTACAATGAGCAGTTCTTC. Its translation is CASSQTGTGFYNEQFF.

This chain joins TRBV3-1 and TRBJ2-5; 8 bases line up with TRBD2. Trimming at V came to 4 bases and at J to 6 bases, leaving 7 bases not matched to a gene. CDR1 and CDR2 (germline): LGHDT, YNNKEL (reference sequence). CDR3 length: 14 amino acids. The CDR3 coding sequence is TGTGCCAGCAGCCCCGGGGGGGCTCGCCAGACCCAGTACTTC. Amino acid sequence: CASSPGGARQTQYF.

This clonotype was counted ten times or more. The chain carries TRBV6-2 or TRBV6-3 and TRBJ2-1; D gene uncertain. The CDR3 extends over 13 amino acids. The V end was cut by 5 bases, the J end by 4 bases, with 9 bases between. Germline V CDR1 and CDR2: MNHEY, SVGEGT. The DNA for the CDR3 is TGTGCCAGCAGTCCTGACGGTTACAATGAGCAGTTCTTC. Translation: CASSPDGYNEQFF.

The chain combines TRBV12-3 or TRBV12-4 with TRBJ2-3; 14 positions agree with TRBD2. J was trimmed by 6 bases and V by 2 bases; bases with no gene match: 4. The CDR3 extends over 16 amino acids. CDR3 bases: TGTGCCAGCAGTTTACCCAGACTAGCGGGGGGGGATACGCAGTATTTT. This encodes CASSLPRLAGGDTQYF.

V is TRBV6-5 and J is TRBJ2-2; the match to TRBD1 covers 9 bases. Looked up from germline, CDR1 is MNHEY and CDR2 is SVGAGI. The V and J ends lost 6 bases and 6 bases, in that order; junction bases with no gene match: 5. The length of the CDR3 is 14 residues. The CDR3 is CASSPTGGPGELFF. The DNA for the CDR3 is TGTGCCAGCAGCCCAACAGGGGGCCCCGGGGAGCTGTTTTTT.